This T cell receptor beta chain is drawn from a study of blood T cell repertoires in COVID-19. CDR3 length: 14 amino acids. CDR1 and CDR2 (germline): GTSNPN, SVGIG (reference sequence). Trimming shortened V by 2 bases and J by 6 bases, and 16 bases separated the two germline ends. Assay used: immunoSEQ multiplex PCR; TCRdb lists only in-frame clones, some missing. The repertoire holds around 260,000 clones, with approximately 88% as singletons. The TCR sequence derives from a human donor in a cohort sampled during active COVID-19. V usage is TRBV30 and J usage is TRBJ1-1; possible D gene TRBD1, 6 bases. Sequencing was performed on peripheral blood. CDR3 protein: CAWSLKGEYPEAFF. In DNA, the CDR3 is TGTGCCTGGAGTTTGAAGGGGGAGTATCCTGAAGCTTTCTTT.